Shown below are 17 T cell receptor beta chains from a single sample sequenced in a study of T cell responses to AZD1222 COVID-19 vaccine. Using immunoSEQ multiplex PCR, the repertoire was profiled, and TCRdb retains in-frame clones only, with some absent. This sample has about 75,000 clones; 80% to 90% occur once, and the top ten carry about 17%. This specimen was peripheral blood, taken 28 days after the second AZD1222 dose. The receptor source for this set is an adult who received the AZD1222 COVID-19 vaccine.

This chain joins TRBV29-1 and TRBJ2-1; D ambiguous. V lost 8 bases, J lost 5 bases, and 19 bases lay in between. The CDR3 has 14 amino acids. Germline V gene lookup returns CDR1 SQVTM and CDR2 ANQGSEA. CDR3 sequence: CSFHTGSWDNEQFF. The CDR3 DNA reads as TGCAGCTTCCACACCGGGTCCTGGGACAATGAGCAGTTCTTC.

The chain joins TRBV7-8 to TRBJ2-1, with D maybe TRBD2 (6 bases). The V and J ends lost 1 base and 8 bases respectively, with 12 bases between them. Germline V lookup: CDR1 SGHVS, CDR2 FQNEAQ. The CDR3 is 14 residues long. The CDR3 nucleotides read TGTGCCAGCAGCTTAGTCGGGGGTGGATATGAGCAGTTCTTC. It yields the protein CASSLVGGGYEQFF.

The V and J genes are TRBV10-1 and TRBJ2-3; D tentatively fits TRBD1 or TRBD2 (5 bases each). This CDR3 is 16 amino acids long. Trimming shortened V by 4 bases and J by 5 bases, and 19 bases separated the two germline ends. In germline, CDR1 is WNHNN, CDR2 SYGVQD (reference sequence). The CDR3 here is CASSAFSGTTVDTQYF. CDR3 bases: TGCGCCAGCAGTGCGTTTTCCGGGACCACCGTAGATACGCAGTATTTT.

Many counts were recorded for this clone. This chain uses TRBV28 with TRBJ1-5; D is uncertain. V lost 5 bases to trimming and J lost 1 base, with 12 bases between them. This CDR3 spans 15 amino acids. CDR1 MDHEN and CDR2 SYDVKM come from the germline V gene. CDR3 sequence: CASSPSEASNQPQHF. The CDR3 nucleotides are TGTGCCAGCAGTCCGTCCGAGGCAAGCAATCAGCCCCAGCATTTT.

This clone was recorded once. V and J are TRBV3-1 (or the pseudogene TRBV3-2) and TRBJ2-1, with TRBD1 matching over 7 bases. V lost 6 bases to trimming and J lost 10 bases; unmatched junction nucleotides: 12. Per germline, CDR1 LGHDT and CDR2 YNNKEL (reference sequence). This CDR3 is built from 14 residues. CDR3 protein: CASSLGTAYLEQFF. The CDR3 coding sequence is TGTGCCAGCAGTCTTGGGACAGCCTATCTGGAGCAGTTCTTC.

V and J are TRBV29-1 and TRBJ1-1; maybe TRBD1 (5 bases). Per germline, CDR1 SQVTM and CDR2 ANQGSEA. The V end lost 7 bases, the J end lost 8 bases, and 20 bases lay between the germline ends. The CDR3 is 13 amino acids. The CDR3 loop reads CSANHRSGYEAFF. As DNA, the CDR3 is TGCAGCGCGAACCACAGGAGCGGTTACGAAGCTTTCTTT.

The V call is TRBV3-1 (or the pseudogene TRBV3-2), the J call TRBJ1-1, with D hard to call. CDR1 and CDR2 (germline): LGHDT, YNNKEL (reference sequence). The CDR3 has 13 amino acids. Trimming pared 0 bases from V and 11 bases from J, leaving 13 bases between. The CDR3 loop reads CASSQDKDRMAFF. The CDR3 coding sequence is TGTGCCAGCAGCCAAGATAAGGACCGGATGGCTTTCTTT.

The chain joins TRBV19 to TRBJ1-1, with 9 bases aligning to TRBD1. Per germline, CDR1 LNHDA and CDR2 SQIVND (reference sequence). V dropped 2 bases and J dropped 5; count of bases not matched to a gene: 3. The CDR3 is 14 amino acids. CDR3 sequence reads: CASSIQGTGTEAFF. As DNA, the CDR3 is TGTGCCAGTAGTATACAGGGGACAGGGACTGAAGCTTTCTTT.

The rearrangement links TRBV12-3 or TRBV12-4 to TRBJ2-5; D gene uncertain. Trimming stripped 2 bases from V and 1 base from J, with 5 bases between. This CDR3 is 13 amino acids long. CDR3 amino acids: CASSLLSQETQYF. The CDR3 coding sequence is TGTGCCAGCAGTTTATTAAGCCAAGAGACCCAGTACTTC.

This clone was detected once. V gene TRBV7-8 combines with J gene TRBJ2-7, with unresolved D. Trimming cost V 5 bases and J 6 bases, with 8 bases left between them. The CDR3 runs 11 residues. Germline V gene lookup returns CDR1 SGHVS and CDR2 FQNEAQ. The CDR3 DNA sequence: TGTGCCAGCAGCCCGACGAGCGAGCAGTACTTC. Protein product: CASSPTSEQYF.

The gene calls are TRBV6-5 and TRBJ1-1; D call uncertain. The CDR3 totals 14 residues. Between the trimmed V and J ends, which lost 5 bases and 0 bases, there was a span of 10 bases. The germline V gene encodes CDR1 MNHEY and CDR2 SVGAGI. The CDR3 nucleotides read TGTGCCAGCAGTCCCCTTTCCGTGAACACTGAAGCTTTCTTT. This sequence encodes CASSPLSVNTEAFF.

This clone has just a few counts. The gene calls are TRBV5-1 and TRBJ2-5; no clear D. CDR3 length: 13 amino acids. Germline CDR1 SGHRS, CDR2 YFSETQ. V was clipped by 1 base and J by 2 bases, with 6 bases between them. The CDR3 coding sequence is TGCGCCAGCAGCTTGATTGGACAAGAGACCCAGTACTTC. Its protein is CASSLIGQETQYF.

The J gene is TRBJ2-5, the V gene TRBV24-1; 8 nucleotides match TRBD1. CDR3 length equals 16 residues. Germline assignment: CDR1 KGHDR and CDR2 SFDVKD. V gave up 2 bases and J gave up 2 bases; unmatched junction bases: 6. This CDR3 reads CATSDWTGWGQETQYF. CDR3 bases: TGTGCCACCAGTGATTGGACAGGGTGGGGGCAAGAGACCCAGTACTTC.

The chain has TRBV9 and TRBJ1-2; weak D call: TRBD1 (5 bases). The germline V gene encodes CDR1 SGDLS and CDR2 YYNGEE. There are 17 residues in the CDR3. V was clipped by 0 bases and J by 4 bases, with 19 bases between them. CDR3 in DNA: TGTGCCAGCAGCGTAGATCCTCAGGGCCCCCCTTCCTATGGCTACACCTTC. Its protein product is CASSVDPQGPPSYGYTF.

CDR3 bases: TGCGCCAGCAGCTCTACCCAGAATGAAAAACTGTTTTTT. Protein sequence: CASSSTQNEKLFF. The chain has TRBV4-3 and TRBJ1-4, with unresolved D. CDR1 LGHNA and CDR2 YSLEER come from the germline V gene. The CDR3 runs 13 residues. Trimming stripped 5 bases from V and 5 bases from J, with 9 bases between.

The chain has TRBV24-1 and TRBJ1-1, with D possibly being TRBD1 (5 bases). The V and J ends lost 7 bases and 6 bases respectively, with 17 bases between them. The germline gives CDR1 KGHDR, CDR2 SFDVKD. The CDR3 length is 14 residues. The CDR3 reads CATSPNRGSSEAFF. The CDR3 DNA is TGTGCCACCAGCCCCAACCGGGGCTCCTCTGAAGCTTTCTTT.

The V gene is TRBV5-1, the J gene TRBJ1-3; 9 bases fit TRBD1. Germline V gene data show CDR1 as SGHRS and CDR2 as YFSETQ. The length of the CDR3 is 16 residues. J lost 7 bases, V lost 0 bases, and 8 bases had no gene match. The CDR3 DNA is TGCGCCAGCAGCTTGGAGCCCTCACAGGGGGCGAACACCATATATTTT. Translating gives CASSLEPSQGANTIYF.